A selection of T cell receptor beta chains follows, all from one sample in a study of cytomegalovirus exposure and HLA in healthy donors. Assay: immunoSEQ multiplex PCR; the TCRdb copy retains only in-frame clones and omits some. This table holds over 60,000 clones, roughly 76% found once. The sequenced sample was PBMCs. The receptor set was obtained from a man between 18 and 35 years old in good health and CMV-seronegative. Both conserved end residues are part of each CDR3. D genes are given only for firm matches. Part of the rows lack a size; the others show once, few, many or a class for expanded clones.

d_call j_call clone_size v_call cdr3_aa cdr3_nt
TRBD1 TRBJ1-2 few TRBV30 CAWRMDTGGGGYTF TGTGCCTGGAGAATGGATACAGGGGGCGGAGGCTACACCTTC
TRBD1 TRBJ2-1 - TRBV7-2 CASRWTGINEQFF TGTGCCAGCAGATGGACAGGGATCAATGAGCAGTTCTTC
- TRBJ2-3 few TRBV7-9 CASSFVRGDTQYF TGTGCCAGCAGCTTTGTCCGAGGGGATACGCAGTATTTT
TRBD1 TRBJ1-2 - TRBV10-3 CAISEDRAYGYTF TGTGCCATCAGTGAAGACAGGGCGTATGGCTACACCTTC
- TRBJ1-6 - TRBV7-3 CASSLGASYNSPLHF TGTGCCAGCAGCTTGGGGGCCTCCTATAATTCACCCCTCCACTTT
- TRBJ2-5 - TRBV13 CASSLGLGLAKTQYF TGTGCCAGCAGCTTAGGCCTTGGGCTAGCGAAGACCCAGTACTTC
TRBD1 TRBJ1-5 once TRBV19 CASSIDLVGQGRNQPQHF TGTGCCAGTAGTATAGATTTAGTGGGACAGGGGCGCAATCAGCCCCAGCATTTT
TRBD1 TRBJ1-1 - TRBV27 CASSFSRDRENTEAFF TGTGCCAGCAGTTTTTCCCGGGACAGAGAGAACACTGAAGCTTTCTTT
TRBD1 TRBJ2-2 - TRBV4-2 CASSQTPGQGRRELFF TGTGCCAGCAGCCAGACCCCGGGACAGGGGCGGAGGGAGCTGTTTTTT
- TRBJ1-5 - TRBV18 CASSLTGNQPQHF TGTGCCAGCTCACTGACGGGTAATCAGCCCCAGCATTTT
TRBD1 TRBJ1-4 - TRBV27 CASSFLDRVNEKLFF TGTGCCAGCAGTTTTCTAGACAGGGTTAATGAAAAACTGTTTTTT
- TRBJ1-1 - TRBV6-5 CANSYRGVQGTEAFF TGTGCCAACAGTTACCGAGGGGTTCAGGGGACTGAAGCTTTCTTT
TRBD1 TRBJ2-5 - TRBV19 CASRPTGGPETQYF TGTGCCAGTAGGCCGACAGGGGGTCCGGAGACCCAGTACTTC
- TRBJ2-3 - TRBV7-6 CASSSGLVSTDTQYF TGTGCCAGCAGCTCGGGACTCGTAAGCACAGATACGCAGTATTTT
TRBD1 TRBJ2-3 - TRBV30 CAGTRTGAPTDTQYF TGTGCCGGTACTAGGACAGGGGCCCCCACAGATACGCAGTATTTT
- TRBJ1-5 - TRBV6-6 CASRLQDGQPQHF TGTGCCAGCAGACTACAGGATGGGCAGCCCCAGCATTTT
- TRBJ1-6 - TRBV28 CASREQVNSPLHF TGTGCCAGCAGGGAACAGGTTAATTCACCCCTCCACTTT
- TRBJ2-2 - TRBV6-4 CASSPLQGNTGELFF TGTGCCAGCAGTCCCCTACAGGGGAACACCGGGGAGCTGTTTTTT
TRBD1 TRBJ2-7 once TRBV5-1 CASSLGMGTAPYEQYF TGCGCCAGCAGCTTGGGTATGGGGACAGCACCCTACGAGCAGTACTTC
TRBD1 TRBJ2-5 - TRBV5-1 CASSIRGQGQETQYF TGCGCCAGCAGCATCCGGGGACAGGGACAAGAGACCCAGTACTTC
TRBD1 TRBJ2-7 - TRBV19 CASSAGTDYEQYF TGTGCCAGTAGTGCCGGGACAGACTACGAGCAGTACTTC
- TRBJ1-1 - TRBV2 CASRGRTEAFF TGTGCCAGCAGAGGGAGAACTGAAGCTTTCTTT
- TRBJ1-1 - TRBV27 CASSSQGSRAFF TGTGCCAGCAGTTCCCAGGGTAGCAGGGCTTTCTTT
- TRBJ2-1 - TRBV7-3 CASSFGGSYNEQFF TGTGCCAGCAGCTTCGGGGGATCCTACAATGAGCAGTTCTTC
- TRBJ1-4 few TRBV28 CASIGGRYGEDKLFF TGTGCCAGCATAGGTGGCCGATATGGAGAAGACAAACTGTTTTTT
- TRBJ1-3 - TRBV6-5 CASISGVSSGNTIYF TGTGCCAGCATTTCGGGTGTTAGCTCTGGAAACACCATATATTTT
TRBD1 TRBJ1-2 - TRBV9 CASSVSGTGSYGYTF TGTGCCAGCAGCGTGTCTGGGACAGGGTCCTATGGCTACACCTTC
- TRBJ1-5 - TRBV19 CASSPGDISNQPQHF TGTGCCAGTAGTCCAGGGGATATTAGCAATCAGCCCCAGCATTTT
- TRBJ2-1 - TRBV7-3 CASSLGTRDEQFF TGTGCCAGCAGCTTAGGGACACGGGATGAGCAGTTCTTC
- TRBJ1-1 - TRBV5-4 CASSPGHPTEAFF TGTGCCAGCAGCCCCGGACATCCCACTGAAGCTTTCTTT
- TRBJ2-1 - TRBV7-2 CASSSAGEQFF TGTGCCAGCAGCTCGGCGGGGGAGCAGTTCTTC
- TRBJ2-3 few TRBV6-5 CASSRQTGTDTQYF TGTGCCAGCAGTAGACAGACAGGCACAGATACGCAGTATTTT
- TRBJ2-3 - TRBV5-8 CASSHGTSRTDTQYF TGTGCCAGCAGCCACGGGACATCCCGCACAGATACGCAGTATTTT
- TRBJ1-2 - TRBV29-1 CSLGQDYGYTF TGCAGCCTGGGGCAGGACTATGGCTACACCTTC
TRBD1 TRBJ1-5 - TRBV28 CASSQGTAGSNQPQHF TGTGCCAGCAGCCAAGGGACAGCCGGTAGCAATCAGCCCCAGCATTTT
- TRBJ2-7 few TRBV30 CAWRGGPYEQYF TGTGCCTGGAGGGGGGGGCCCTACGAGCAGTACTTC
TRBD1 TRBJ1-1 - TRBV28 CASSQGARTEAFF TGTGCCAGCAGTCAGGGGGCGCGCACTGAAGCTTTCTTT
TRBD1 TRBJ2-2 - TRBV14 CASSQVLPGTGKTGELFF TGTGCCAGCAGCCAAGTCTTGCCCGGGACAGGGAAGACGGGGGAGCTGTTTTTT
- TRBJ2-1 - TRBV6-4 CASSDSAAPTDEQFF TGTGCCAGCAGTGACTCAGCGGCCCCTACGGATGAGCAGTTCTTC
- TRBJ1-5 - TRBV4-3 CASSQARDSNQPQHF TGCGCCAGCAGCCAAGCCAGGGATAGCAATCAGCCCCAGCATTTT